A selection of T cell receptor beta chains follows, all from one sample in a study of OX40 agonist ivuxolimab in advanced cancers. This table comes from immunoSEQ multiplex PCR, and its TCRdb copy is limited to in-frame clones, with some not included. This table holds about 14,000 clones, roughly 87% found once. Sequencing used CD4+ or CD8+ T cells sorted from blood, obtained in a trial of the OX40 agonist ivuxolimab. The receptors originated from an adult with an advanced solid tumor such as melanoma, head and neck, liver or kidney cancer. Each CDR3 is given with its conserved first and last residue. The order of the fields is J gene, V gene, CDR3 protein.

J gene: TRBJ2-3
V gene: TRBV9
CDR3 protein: CASSVGQDTDTQYF

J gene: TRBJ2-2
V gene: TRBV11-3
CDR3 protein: CASSSGSGKVGELFF

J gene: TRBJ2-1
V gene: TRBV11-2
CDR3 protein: CASSLRVAGDHEQFF

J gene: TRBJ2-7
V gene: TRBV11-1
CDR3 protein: CASSQLDRGNYEQYF

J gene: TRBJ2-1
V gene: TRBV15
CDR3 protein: CATSRELWGLAGEQFF

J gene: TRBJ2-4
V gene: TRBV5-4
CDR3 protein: CASSFRDPKNIQYF

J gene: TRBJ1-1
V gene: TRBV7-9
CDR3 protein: CASSPPQGAYTEAFF

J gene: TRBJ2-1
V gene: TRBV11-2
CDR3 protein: CASSLPSGGFDEQFF

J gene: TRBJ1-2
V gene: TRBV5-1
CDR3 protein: CASSLAFGPASGGYTF

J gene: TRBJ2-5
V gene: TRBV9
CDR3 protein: CASSVVGTQETQYF

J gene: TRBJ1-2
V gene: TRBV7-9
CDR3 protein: CASSSQAKANYGYTF

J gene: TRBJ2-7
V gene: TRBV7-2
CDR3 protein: CASSQDKGQGYEQYF

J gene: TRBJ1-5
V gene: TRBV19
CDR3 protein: CASSNGRTAFGNQPQHF

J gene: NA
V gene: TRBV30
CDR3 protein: CAWSVGAGPAEQYF

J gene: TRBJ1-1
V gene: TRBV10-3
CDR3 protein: CAGRMGAFF

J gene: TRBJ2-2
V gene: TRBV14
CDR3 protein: CASSQGWDLNTGELFF

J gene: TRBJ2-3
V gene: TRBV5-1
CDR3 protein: CASSLNQDTQYF

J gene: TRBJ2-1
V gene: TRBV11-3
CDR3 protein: CASSLRGGRAAEQFF

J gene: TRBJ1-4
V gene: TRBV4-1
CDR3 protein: CASSPSLNRANEKLFF

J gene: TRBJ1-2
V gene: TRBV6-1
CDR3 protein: CASSEANWDRVYGYTF

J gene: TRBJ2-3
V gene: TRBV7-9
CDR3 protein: CASSLSGSHTDTQYF

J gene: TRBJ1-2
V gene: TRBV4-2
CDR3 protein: CASSRADSNLPRNYGYTF

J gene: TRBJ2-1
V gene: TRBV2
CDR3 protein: CASSEAEPSSYNEQFF

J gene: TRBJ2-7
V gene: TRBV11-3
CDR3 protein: CASSLVIPGSYEQYF

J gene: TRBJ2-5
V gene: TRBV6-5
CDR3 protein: CASSLGLLRGGETQYF

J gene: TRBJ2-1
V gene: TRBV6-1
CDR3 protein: CASSEYMRPLFTIYNEQFF

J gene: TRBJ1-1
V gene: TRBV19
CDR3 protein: CASFPWAGGTEAFF

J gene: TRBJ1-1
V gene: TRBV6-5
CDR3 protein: CASSYSKEAFF

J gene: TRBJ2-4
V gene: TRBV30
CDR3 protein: CAWRGLVDIQYF

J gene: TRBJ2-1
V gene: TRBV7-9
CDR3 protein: CASSSSGTSGEYNEQFF

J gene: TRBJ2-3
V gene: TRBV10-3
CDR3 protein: CAISESSEGGTDTQYF

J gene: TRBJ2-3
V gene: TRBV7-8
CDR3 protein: CASSLDPDTQYF